The 20 T cell receptor beta chains below were found in one sample sequenced in a study of blood T cells in healthy people across ages. Alongside a J-beta primer mix, a sample-barcoded 5' primer served in a second PCR lasting about 6 to 12 cycles. TCRdb analysed the 5' RACE reads with MiXCR anew, one entry per CDR3 protein. The table includes 540,000 or so distinct CDR3 sequences, about 24% detected once. These sequences were also reported in another study, on T cells of mothers and their children.

Sequenced sample: blood. The source of these receptors is a boy between 10 and 17 years old in good health.

This clonotype was counted between two and nine times. The gene calls are TRBV5-6 and TRBJ2-1; 8 positions agree with TRBD2. The CDR3 runs to 16 residues. V lost 0 bases, J lost 7 bases, and 9 bases stayed unmatched. The germline V gene has CDR1 SGHDT and CDR2 YYEEEE. The CDR3 spells CASSLAGGYVQNEQFF. The DNA of the CDR3 is TGTGCCAGCAGCTTGGCGGGAGGGTATGTTCAAAATGAGCAGTTCTTC.

In its sample, this clonotype was seen a few times. This chain joins TRBV29-1 and TRBJ2-7; D could derive from TRBD1 or TRBD2 (6 bases each). This CDR3 spans 13 amino acids. Germline lookup yields CDR1 SQVTM and CDR2 ANQGSEA. Trimming took 6 bases from V and 4 from J, leaving 16 bases between them. The CDR3 DNA is TGCAGCGTCGAGGGGGGACAAGCATACGAGCAGTACTTC. Translating it yields CSVEGGQAYEQYF.

The chain has TRBV4-1 and TRBJ1-2; D ambiguous. V was clipped by 1 base and J by 2 bases, with 8 bases between them. The V gene's germline CDR1 is MGHRA and CDR2 YSYEKL. CDR3 length: 14 amino acids. The CDR3 spells CASSQARGNYGYTF. The CDR3 DNA follows: TGCGCCAGCAGCCAAGCCCGGGGAAACTATGGCTACACCTTC.

V usage is TRBV6-6 and J usage is TRBJ2-1; 7 bases map to TRBD1. V dropped 5 bases and J dropped 10; count of bases not matched to a gene: 5. Looked up from germline, CDR1 is MNHNY and CDR2 is SVGAGI (reference sequence). This CDR3 spans 12 amino acids. The DNA for the CDR3 is TGTGCCAGCAGTATTCAGGGGGTAGAGCAGTTCTTC. Its translation is CASSIQGVEQFF.

On this clonotype itself: A junction end diverges from the germline sequence, so it may reflect a read error. The rearrangement uses TRBV23-1 and TRBJ2-5; 7 nucleotides agree with TRBD1. The J call may be incorrect, as the DNA end agrees better with TRBJ2-7. TRBV23-1 is filed as an ORF, its function uncertain. The CDR3 covers 16 residues. The chain's CDR3 is CTSSHSDRDGAYEQYF. The CDR3 region has the DNA TGCACCAGCAGTCATTCCGACAGGGATGGGGCCTACGAGCAGTACTTC.

The chain employs TRBV9 and TRBJ1-6; maybe TRBD1 (5 bases). Trimming shortened V by 0 bases and J by 4 bases, and 5 bases separated the two germline ends. Germline CDR1 SGDLS, CDR2 YYNGEE. This CDR3 comprises 14 residues. The CDR3 DNA reads TGTGCCAGCAGCGTAGAGGGGTATAATTCACCCCTCCACTTT. It encodes CASSVEGYNSPLHF.

A few counts support this clonotype. The J gene is TRBJ2-1, the V gene TRBV29-1; 7 bases are shared with TRBD1. This CDR3 spans 19 amino acids. With V trimmed by 6 bases and J by 0 bases, 20 bases remained unmatched. The V gene's germline CDR1 is SQVTM and CDR2 ANQGSEA. This CDR3 reads CSVARDRTLKRSSYNEQFF. The CDR3 DNA is TGCAGCGTGGCACGGGACAGAACCCTGAAACGGAGCTCCTACAATGAGCAGTTCTTC.

Ten or more counts support this clonotype. This rearrangement joins TRBV4-2 to TRBJ2-5, with 10 positions matching TRBD1. Judging by the DNA end, TRBJ2-7 fits better; the J call may be wrong. Germline assignment: CDR1 LGHNA and CDR2 YNFKEQ. The CDR3 extends over 15 amino acids. The CDR3 spells CASSQEGQGFYEQYF. The CDR3 coding sequence is TGTGCCAGCAGCCAAGAGGGACAGGGGTTCTACGAGCAGTACTTC.

The V call is TRBV6-2 or TRBV6-3, the J call TRBJ2-1; D might be TRBD2 (5 bases). The germline CDR1 and CDR2 sequences are MNHEY and SVGEGT. V dropped 7 bases and J dropped 2 bases, with 12 bases sitting between them. The CDR3 length is 14 residues. The CDR3 nucleotides read TGTGCCAGCACTGAGGGTATCACCTACAATGAGCAGTTCTTC. This translates into CASTEGITYNEQFF.

This clonotype was recorded a few times. V usage is TRBV14 and J usage is TRBJ2-1; TRBD1 agrees at 9 bases. This CDR3 region has 17 residues. The trim removed 3 bases at V and 0 bases at J, leaving 6 bases unmatched. In germline, CDR1 is SGHDN, CDR2 FVKESK. The CDR3: CASSHLDRGLSYNEQFF. The CDR3 DNA sequence: TGTGCCAGCAGCCACTTGGACAGGGGACTCTCCTACAATGAGCAGTTCTTC.

This clonotype has more than one count but fewer than ten. The gene calls are TRBV12-3 or TRBV12-4 and TRBJ1-6, with TRBD1 matching 12 bases. The CDR3 covers 15 residues. Losses at the gene ends were 5 bases for V and 10 bases for J; bases not matched to a gene: 6. For the CDR3, the DNA is TGTGCCAGCAGTCCGGGACAGGGGGCTGGGTCACCCCTCCACTTT. It specifies CASSPGQGAGSPLHF.

This rearrangement joins TRBV25-1 to TRBJ2-5; possibly TRBD1 for D (5 bases). Per the germline V gene, CDR1 is MGHDK and CDR2 is SYGVNS. This CDR3 is built from 16 residues. V lost 6 bases, J lost 5 bases, and 22 bases lay in between. The chain's CDR3 is CASSERGTFPLETQYF. The CDR3 region has the DNA TGTGCCAGCAGCGAAAGGGGTACCTTCCCACTGGAGACCCAGTACTTC.

This chain's CDR3 is CASSPKADEQFF. DNA of the CDR3: TGTGCCAGCAGTCCGAAGGCGGATGAGCAGTTCTTC. The chain links TRBV6-5 to TRBJ2-1; D is unclear. Between the trimmed V and J ends, which lost 5 bases and 8 bases, there was a span of 10 bases. CDR1 MNHEY and CDR2 SVGAGI come from the germline V gene. CDR3 length: 12 amino acids.

This chain joins TRBV12-3 or TRBV12-4 and TRBJ2-1, with D possibly matching TRBD1 (8 bases). V lost 5 bases to trimming and J lost 15 bases, with 20 bases between them. The CDR3 has 13 residues. The CDR3 nucleotides read TGTGCCAGCAGTCTAGGGACTACAGGGGGATCGTTCTTC. Its translation is CASSLGTTGGSFF.

The chain links TRBV12-3 or TRBV12-4 to TRBJ1-2; TRBD1 aligns across 8 bases. Germline trimming cut 6 bases from V and 4 bases from J; bases unmatched to any gene: 16. This CDR3 spans 17 amino acids. The CDR3 DNA reads as TGTGCCAGCAGCACCGGACAGGGACATCGGTACGGCTATGGCTACACCTTC. Translating it yields CASSTGQGHRYGYGYTF.

There are a few counts of this clonotype. The gene calls are TRBV10-3 and TRBJ2-5; a possible D gene is TRBD1 (5 bases). This CDR3 has 15 residues. Trimming took 4 bases from V and 2 from J, leaving 14 bases between them. Germline V lookup: CDR1 ENHRY, CDR2 SYGVKD. The CDR3 bases are TGTGCCATCAGTGCCATAACAGGCACTCAAGAGACCCAGTACTTC. It yields the protein CAISAITGTQETQYF.

This clonotype has a handful of counts. Its ends do not fully match the called genes, so a read error is possible. The CDR3 DNA is TGCGCCAAAGGCCGGGGGTCGGGCACTGAAGCTTTCTTT. Its protein is CAKGRGSGTEAFF. The chain links TRBV2 to TRBJ1-1; tentative D call: TRBD1 (5 bases). CDR1 SNHLY and CDR2 FYNNEI come from the germline V gene. The CDR3 spans 13 residues.

This clonotype was seen only a few times. The V gene is TRBV11-2, the J gene TRBJ2-5, with D perhaps TRBD2 (5 bases). V was pared by 6 bases and J by 14 bases, with 22 bases between. Germline lookup yields CDR1 SGHAT and CDR2 FQNNGV. The CDR3 totals 13 residues. The CDR3 coding sequence is TGTGCCAGCAGTCCCCTCGTGACGGGGTCAAAATACTTC. As protein: CASSPLVTGSKYF.

This clonotype was observed a few times. The rearrangement uses TRBV7-8 and TRBJ2-7, with TRBD1 identical over 7 bases. V shed 5 bases, J shed 0 bases, and the junction held 13 bases outside the gene matches. The CDR3 length is 17 residues. Germline assignment: CDR1 SGHVS and CDR2 FQNEAQ. The CDR3, as DNA: TGTGCCAGCAGCCCCGGAGCTCTCCGGGACAGCTCCTACGAGCAGTACTTC. Its protein is CASSPGALRDSSYEQYF.

This clonotype was seen only a few times. The rearrangement joins TRBV28 to TRBJ2-7; tentative D call: TRBD1 (5 bases). Germline V gene data show CDR1 as MDHEN and CDR2 as SYDVKM. The V end was cut by 3 bases, the J end by 0 bases, with 15 bases between. The CDR3 has 16 residues. The chain's CDR3 is CASSFGPGSSSYEQYF. The CDR3 DNA reads TGTGCCAGCAGTTTTGGTCCAGGGTCGAGCTCCTACGAGCAGTACTTC. Full variable domain (rest looked up from reference TRBV28 and TRBJ2-7): DVKVTQSSRYLVKRTGEKVFLECVQDMDHENMFWYRQDPGLGLRLIYFSYDVKMKEKGDIPEGYSVSREKKERFSLILESASTNQTSMYLCASSFGPGSSSYEQYFGPGTRLTVT.